This record looks at one T cell receptor (beta chain) sequence and its context. As yet, its antigen is unknown. This sequence may be a read error, since a much larger clone differs from it by one base. The source of the sample is a study of T cell repertoires in cytomegalovirus infection. Study context: Shared public TCR beta signatures pointed to both CMV infection and a matching HLA type. Study-level points and caveats: Accumulated public TCR beta family frequency recognized individuals carrying CMV together with the relevant HLA.

The CDR3 contains 15 residues. CDR1 is MDHEN and CDR2 is SYDVKM in the germline V gene. The ends were cut back, 5 bases at V and 3 bases at J, with 14 bases in the middle. TCRdb redid the calling of the reads with MiXCR, one entry per CDR3 protein. This table has nearly 650,000 distinct CDR3 sequences, about 24% appearing once. Sequencing was performed on CD8+ T cells from PBMCs. This clonotype was sampled from a human donor in good health (CMV status not recorded). Some clones in this sample may be carry-over from other donors' samples. The chain uses TRBV28 and TRBJ1-5, with D perhaps matching TRBD1 (6 bases). The CDR3 reads CASSRPGTSNQPQHF. The CDR3 nucleotides are TGTGCCAGCAGTAGACCCGGGACATCCAATCAGCCCCAGCATTTT.